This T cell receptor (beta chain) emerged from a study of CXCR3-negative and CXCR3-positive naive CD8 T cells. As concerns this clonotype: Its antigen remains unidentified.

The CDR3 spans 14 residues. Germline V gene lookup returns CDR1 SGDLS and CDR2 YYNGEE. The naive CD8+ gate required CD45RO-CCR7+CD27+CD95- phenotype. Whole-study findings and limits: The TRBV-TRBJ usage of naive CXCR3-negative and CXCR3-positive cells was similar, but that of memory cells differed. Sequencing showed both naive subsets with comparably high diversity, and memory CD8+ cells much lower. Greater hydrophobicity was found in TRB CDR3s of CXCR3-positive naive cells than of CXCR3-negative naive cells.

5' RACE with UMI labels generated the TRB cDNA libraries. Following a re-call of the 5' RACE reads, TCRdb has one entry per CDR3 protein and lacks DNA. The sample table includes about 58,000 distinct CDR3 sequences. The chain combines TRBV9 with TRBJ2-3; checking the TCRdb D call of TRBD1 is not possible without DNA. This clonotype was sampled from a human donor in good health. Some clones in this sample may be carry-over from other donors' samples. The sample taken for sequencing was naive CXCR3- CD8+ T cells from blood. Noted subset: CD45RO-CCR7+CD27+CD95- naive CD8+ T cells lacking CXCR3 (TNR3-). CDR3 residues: CASSAGGGEDTQYF.